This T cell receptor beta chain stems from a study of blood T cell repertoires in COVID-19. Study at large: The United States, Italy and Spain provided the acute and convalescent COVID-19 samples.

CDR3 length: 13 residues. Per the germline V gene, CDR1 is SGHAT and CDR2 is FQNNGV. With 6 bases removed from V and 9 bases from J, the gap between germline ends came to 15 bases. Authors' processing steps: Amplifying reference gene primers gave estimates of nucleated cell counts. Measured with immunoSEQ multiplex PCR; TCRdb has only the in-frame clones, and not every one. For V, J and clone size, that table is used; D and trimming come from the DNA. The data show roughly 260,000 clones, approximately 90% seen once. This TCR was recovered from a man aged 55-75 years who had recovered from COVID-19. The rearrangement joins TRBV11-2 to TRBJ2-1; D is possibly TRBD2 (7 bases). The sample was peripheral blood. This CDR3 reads CASSRGGTGEQFF. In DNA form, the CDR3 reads TGTGCCAGCAGTCGCGGGGGCACGGGTGAGCAGTTCTTC.